This TCR beta chain comes out of a study of T-cell memory formation after mild COVID-19 (dated by TCRdb to about 2021). As for the study more broadly: Most TCR sequence clusters were specific to one of the two donors. Longitudinal TCRalpha and TCRbeta repertoire sequencing tracked T-cell clones expanding and contracting after mild COVID-19 in a couple of donors. Two young, previously healthy adult volunteers made up the cohort, one male and one female. Broader findings and caveats from the paper: The study included only a couple of mild cases, and larger cohorts that include severe cases with pre-infection samples were judged to be necessary. Clones that contracted from day 15 to 85 showed balanced CD4/CD8 phenotypes, whereas a second wave of clones that expanded from day 15 to 37 leaned towards CD4+. Whether the second-wave clones peaking on day 37 were SARS-CoV-2 specific was not confirmed. Contracting CD4+ clones were found mainly in CM and EM memory subsets, while CD8+ clones were enriched in EMRA. Some responding clones were detected in pre-infection memory, suggesting pre-existing cross-reactive memory T cells joined the SARS-CoV-2 response.

This clonotype was observed a few times. What this receptor recognizes is not known. No base quality values were provided; no much bigger clone lies one nucleotide off. PBMCs were isolated by Ficoll-Paque density gradient centrifugation. Sequenced using an Illumina NovaSeq 6000. Using 5'RACE with constant-segment primers, TCRalpha and TCRbeta cDNA libraries were constructed, with sample barcodes and unique molecular identifiers added in the process. Trizol reagent was used to extract RNA from every sample. Amplification of the libraries took two PCR steps, and the second step added a second sample barcode plus Illumina TruSeq adapters. Sequencing of the libraries was done on an Illumina NovaSeq, producing 2 x 150 bp paired-end reads. In the paper's pipeline: Demultiplexing of reads and collapsing into UMI-guided consensus sequences were performed with migec v1.2.7. Using mixcr v2.1.11, UMI consensuses were aligned to TRA and TRB V and J templates and then assembled into clonotypes. Expanded or contracted clonotypes were those called significant by both edgeR and NoisET, with noise models trained on biological replicates. edgeR calls used a false discovery rate-adjusted p below 0.01 and a log2 fold-change threshold of 1. PCA with hierarchical clustering of max-normalized trajectories of the 1000 most abundant clonotypes was used as exploratory dynamics analysis. The CD4 or CD8 phenotype of responding clones was assigned using the separately sequenced CD4+ and CD8+ repertoires. TCRdb handled the public reads itself, with Q25 trimming in fastp and clone calling in MiXCR, and kept productive beta chains. Rows merge per CDR3 protein into single entries with the most common DNA and genes. TCRdb assigned the V and J calls; the authors' analysis was not used. Recorded for this sample are 300,000 to 400,000 distinct CDR3 sequences; around 27% of them occurred a single time. Roughly 12% of the sample is in the top ten clones.

V lost 4 bases and J lost 6 bases; the stretch between them is 12 bases long. The CDR3 holds 13 amino acids from the cysteine to the phenylalanine. The DNA shown is the 39-base CDR3, in frame from base 1. Reading the germline V gene gives CDR1 SGHRS and CDR2 YFSETQ. Rearrangement joined TRBV5-1 to TRBJ2-3, with TRBD1 tentatively as D gene (6 bases match). The sample taken for sequencing was PBMCs or a T cell subset sorted from them (not recorded which). This receptor was obtained from an adult woman who had mild COVID-19 (a few samples of this study predate the infection). The sample titles of this study are shuffled in the database, so cell type and time point are left out; the donor was told from shared clones. The CDR3 corresponds to CASSTTGWDTQYF. The base sequence is TGCGCCAGCAGCACGACAGGTTGGGATACGCAGTATTTT.